The clone carrying this T cell receptor (beta chain) has more than one count but fewer than ten. These data originate in a study of T cells in Graves' hyperthyroidism and ophthalmopathy. Researchers amplified the TCR beta CDR3 regions from RNA transcripts. Primed by the HTBI set, a first-round RT-PCR was run on the TCR CDR3. One entry per CDR3 protein, called by TCRdb with MiXCR from the multiplex PCR reads. Of 490,000 or so distinct CDR3 sequences listed, around 15% are singletons. Germline V gene sequence: CDR1 SGHAT, CDR2 FQNNGV. Trimming took 6 bases from V and 2 from J, leaving 11 bases between them. There are 13 residues in the CDR3.

This clonotype originated in a woman younger than 45 with Graves' ophthalmopathy. The specimen sequenced was blood. The J gene is TRBJ2-7, the V gene TRBV11-2; D not certain. DNA for the CDR3: TGTGCCAGCAGTTACGGAAACCCCTACGAGCAGTACTTC. Translation gives CASSYGNPYEQYF.